Following are 24 T cell receptor beta chains from one sample sequenced in a study of T cells after yellow fever vaccination. TCRdb re-called the 5' RACE reads through MiXCR, storing one row per CDR3 protein. The table records some 160,000 distinct CDR3 sequences, 6% to 7.5% of them present only once. The sample consisted of CD4+ T cells sorted from PBMCs, taken about 5 days after the first yellow fever vaccination. The receptors derive from a man between 18 and 29 years old who received the YFV17D yellow fever vaccine.

This clonotype was found many times. The chain couples TRBV27 to TRBJ1-3; 7 bases map to TRBD1. There are 15 residues in the CDR3. J lost 3 bases, V lost 0 bases, and 2 bases had no gene match. The V gene's germline CDR1 is MNHEY and CDR2 SMNVEV (reference sequence). The CDR3 DNA reads TGTGCCAGCAGTTTATCTACAGGGGTTGGAAACACCATATATTTT. It translates to CASSLSTGVGNTIYF.

This clonotype appeared many times. The V call is TRBV9, the J call TRBJ2-3; the D call may be TRBD1 or TRBD2 (5 bases each). V was pared by 4 bases and J by 2 bases, with 17 bases between. The V gene's germline CDR1 is SGDLS and CDR2 YYNGEE. CDR3 size: 16 residues. The CDR3 protein is CASSSHTGTHTDTQYF. The CDR3 DNA sequence: TGTGCCAGCAGCTCGCACACCGGGACCCACACAGATACGCAGTATTTT.

This clonotype was recorded a few times. V gene TRBV5-1 combines with J gene TRBJ2-1; D not resolved. From germline, CDR1 is SGHRS and CDR2 YFSETQ. The ends were cut back, 3 bases at V and 2 bases at J, with 12 bases in the middle. CDR3 length: 15 residues. CDR3 amino acids: CASSSDVGTYNEQFF. In DNA form, the CDR3 reads TGCGCCAGCAGCTCGGATGTCGGAACCTACAATGAGCAGTTCTTC.

The chain recombines TRBV5-1 with TRBJ2-2, with a possible D match to TRBD1 (6 bases). CDR1 is SGHRS, CDR2 YFSETQ, per germline. This CDR3 is built from 15 residues. V lost 1 base to trimming and J lost 4 bases, with 11 bases between them. The CDR3 loop is CASSLQGGSTGELFF. The CDR3 region has the DNA TGCGCCAGCAGCTTGCAAGGGGGAAGCACCGGGGAGCTGTTTTTT.

The CDR3 DNA is TGTGCCAGCAGTTACACTCCCCCAAGCGGGACAGTCAATCAGCCCCAGCATTTT. Protein sequence: CASSYTPPSGTVNQPQHF. The chain links TRBV6-5 to TRBJ1-5, with 7 bases matching TRBD1. Germline V gene data show CDR1 as MNHEY and CDR2 as SVGAGI. CDR3 length: 18 residues. V trimming: 2 bases; J trimming: 3 bases; junction bases outside the gene matches: 13.

This clonotype has more than one count but fewer than ten. The rearrangement joins TRBV7-2 to TRBJ1-2, with TRBD1 identical over 7 bases. J lost 3 bases, V lost 4 bases, and 8 bases had no gene match. This CDR3 spans 15 amino acids. From germline, CDR1 is SGHTA and CDR2 FQGNSA. The CDR3 region has the DNA TGTGCCAGCAGCTCGGGACAGCCGGGGCACTATGGCTACACCTTC. Residues: CASSSGQPGHYGYTF.

This clonotype has a handful of counts. This chain links TRBV6-1 with TRBJ2-2; 12 nucleotides line up with TRBD2. After removal of 7 bases from V and 1 base from J, the junction contained 1 base not matched to a gene. The CDR3 spans 15 residues. From germline, CDR1 is MNHNS and CDR2 SASEGT. Written as DNA, the CDR3 is TGTGCCAGCAAGACTAGCGGGGGGAACACCGGGGAGCTGTTTTTT. Amino acid sequence: CASKTSGGNTGELFF.

The rearrangement uses TRBV24-1 and TRBJ1-5; unclear D gene. Trimming removed 2 bases from V and 3 bases from J, with 13 bases in between. The germline CDR1 and CDR2 sequences are KGHDR and SFDVKD. This CDR3 spans 16 amino acids. This CDR3 reads CATSDSRVQFNQPQHF. The CDR3 nucleotides are TGTGCCACCAGTGATTCTCGGGTCCAGTTCAATCAGCCCCAGCATTTT.

V is TRBV25-1 and J is TRBJ1-2, with D hard to call. The germline CDR1 and CDR2 sequences are MGHDK and SYGVNS. Trimming shortened V by 4 bases and J by 6 bases, and 12 bases separated the two germline ends. This CDR3 region has 13 residues. In DNA form, the CDR3 reads TGTGCCAGCAGTGCGCCGGTCCAGGATGGCTACACCTTC. This gives the protein CASSAPVQDGYTF.

V and J are TRBV7-2 and TRBJ1-6; TRBD1 might be the D (6 bases). CDR1 SGHTA and CDR2 FQGNSA come from the germline V gene. V was cut by 3 bases and J by 5 bases, with 11 bases left in between. The CDR3 extends over 15 amino acids. CDR3 residues: CASSFSAGDNSPLHF. The CDR3 coding sequence is TGTGCCAGCAGCTTTTCGGCAGGGGATAATTCACCCCTCCACTTT.

This clonotype was observed a handful of times. The rearrangement joins TRBV5-6 to TRBJ2-4; TRBD1 agrees at 8 bases. The ends lost 4 bases at V and 7 bases at J; junction bases unmatched: 4. The CDR3 contains 13 residues. In germline, CDR1 is SGHDT, CDR2 YYEEEE. The chain's CDR3 is CASSAGQGNIQYF. Here the CDR3 DNA reads TGTGCCAGCAGCGCCGGACAGGGTAACATTCAGTACTTC.

Remarks on this clonotype: A much larger clone lies a single base off, so this may be a read error. V usage is TRBV5-1 and J usage is TRBJ1-1; 8 bases agree with TRBD1. V was pared by 3 bases and J by 4 bases, with 5 bases of the junction left unmatched. Per germline, CDR1 SGHRS and CDR2 YFSETQ. The CDR3 totals 14 residues. CDR3 protein: CASSSGQGCTEAFF. CDR3 nucleotides: TGCGCCAGCAGCTCAGGACAGGGATGCACTGAAGCTTTCTTT.

This clonotype showed up many times. The chain employs TRBV18 and TRBJ2-1; D perhaps matches TRBD2 (5 bases). The CDR3 contains 14 residues. Germline V gene data show CDR1 as KGHSH and CDR2 as LQKENI. The ends were cut back, 3 bases at V and 7 bases at J, with 13 bases in the middle. CDR3 sequence: CASSPNQRSNEQFF. The CDR3 DNA is TGTGCCAGCTCACCTAACCAGCGGAGTAATGAGCAGTTCTTC.

This clonotype has a count of ten or more. V is TRBV5-1 and J is TRBJ2-1; possibly TRBD1 or TRBD2 for D (5 bases each). Trimming cost V 4 bases and J 8 bases, with 13 bases left between them. The CDR3 runs 13 residues. Per the germline V gene, CDR1 is SGHRS and CDR2 is YFSETQ. The CDR3 DNA sequence: TGCGCCAGCAGCCCCCACCGGGGCGATGAGCAGTTCTTC. Encoded protein: CASSPHRGDEQFF.

This clonotype showed up many times. The rearrangement uses TRBV5-1 and TRBJ2-5; 7 bases line up with TRBD1. The CDR3 extends over 14 amino acids. The germline V gene encodes CDR1 SGHRS and CDR2 YFSETQ. Trimming removed 0 bases from V and 3 bases from J; junction bases left unmatched: 2. The CDR3 is CASSLGQGKETQYF. For the CDR3, the DNA is TGCGCCAGCAGCTTGGGACAGGGAAAAGAGACCCAGTACTTC.

This clonotype was recorded many times. The chain couples TRBV10-3 to TRBJ2-3; no reliable D call. Germline V gives CDR1 ENHRY, CDR2 SYGVKD. The V gene lost 2 bases and the J gene lost 4 bases, with 4 bases spanning the gap. The CDR3 covers 12 residues. The CDR3 reads CAISEQADTQYF. In DNA form, the CDR3 reads TGTGCCATCAGTGAGCAGGCAGATACGCAGTATTTT.

With regard to this clonotype: A clone one base away is much larger, so this may be a read error. This chain links TRBV4-1 with TRBJ2-2; D call uncertain. The CDR3 totals 14 residues. The germline CDR1 and CDR2 sequences are MGHRA and YSYEKL. Trimming stripped 5 bases from V and 1 base from J, with 8 bases between. The CDR3, as DNA: TGCGCCAGCAGCTGGTCAGGGAACACCGGGGAGCTGTTTTTT. It translates to CASSWSGNTGELFF.

The chain recombines TRBV4-2 with TRBJ2-6; possibly TRBD1 for D (5 bases). V dropped 0 bases and J dropped 0 bases, with 6 bases sitting between them. The CDR3 is made up of 16 amino acids. Germline V gene lookup returns CDR1 LGHNA and CDR2 YNFKEQ. CDR3 DNA: TGTGCCAGCAGCCAAGATCAGGGCTCTGGGGCCAACGTCCTGACTTTC. It is translated as CASSQDQGSGANVLTF.

The chain combines TRBV11-2 with TRBJ2-7; the D gene could be TRBD1 or TRBD2 (5 bases each). The germline CDR1 and CDR2 sequences are SGHAT and FQNNGV. CDR3 length: 13 amino acids. V lost 1 base and J 6 bases, leaving 10 bases between the germline ends. The CDR3 is CASSLGSGLEQYV. The CDR3 DNA is TGTGCCAGCAGCTTAGGATCGGGGCTCGAGCAGTACGTC.

The CDR3: CASSSQNYGYTF. The CDR3 region has the DNA TGTGCCAGCAGCTCTCAAAACTATGGCTACACCTTC. J is TRBJ1-2 and V is TRBV9; D unresolved. V was cut by 4 bases and J by 2 bases, with 6 bases left in between. CDR1 and CDR2 from the germline V gene are SGDLS and YYNGEE. The CDR3 has 12 residues. Full variable domain (rest looked up from reference TRBV9 and TRBJ1-2): DSGVTQTPKHLITATGQRVTLRCSPRSGDLSVYWYQQSLDQGLQFLIQYYNGEERAKGNILERFSAQQFPDLHSELNLSSLELGDSALYFCASSSQNYGYTFGSGTRLTVV.

This clonotype was observed a few times. The chain combines TRBV18 with TRBJ1-1; D possibly corresponds to TRBD1 (5 bases). The germline V gene has CDR1 KGHSH and CDR2 LQKENI. Trimming removed 4 bases at V and 2 bases at J, with 11 bases between. The CDR3 has 14 residues. The CDR3 DNA sequence: TGTGCCAGCTCACAAAGCGACAGTAACACTGAAGCTTTCTTT. Amino acids: CASSQSDSNTEAFF.

This clonotype was counted at least ten times. The chain employs TRBV19 and TRBJ2-2; D gene unclear. Germline V lookup: CDR1 LNHDA, CDR2 SQIVND (reference sequence). The CDR3 runs 12 residues. Trimming removed 3 bases from V and 4 bases from J, with 3 bases in between. The CDR3 loop is CASSISTGELFF. CDR3 nucleotide sequence: TGTGCCAGTAGTATTAGCACCGGGGAGCTGTTTTTT.

This sequence joins TRBV9 and TRBJ2-6; no clear D. V was clipped by 3 bases and J by 0 bases, with 16 bases between them. The CDR3 is 18 amino acids. The germline V gene has CDR1 SGDLS and CDR2 YYNGEE. This CDR3 reads CASSDPKGEISGANVLTF. Written as DNA, the CDR3 is TGTGCCAGCAGCGATCCCAAGGGCGAGATCTCTGGGGCCAACGTCCTGACTTTC.

This clonotype was seen a few times. This chain uses TRBV10-3 with TRBJ2-3, with TRBD2 identical over 9 bases. Per the germline V gene, CDR1 is ENHRY and CDR2 is SYGVKD. The CDR3 loop spans 14 amino acids. CDR3 sequence: CAYSASGASDTQYF. CDR3 sequence (DNA): TGTGCGTATTCGGCTAGCGGGGCCTCAGATACGCAGTATTTT.